This T cell receptor beta chain was sequenced for a study of OX40 agonist ivuxolimab in advanced cancers. Background on the study: The patients' treatment was ivuxolimab, an agonistic anti-OX40 (CD134) antibody. Averaging roughly 60 years in age, with a range of roughly 20 to 90, the cohort was more than 75% male.

Study-wide results and limits: On average, a greater number of expanded clones characterised CD8+ T cells relative to CD4+. A proportion of nonresponders additionally exhibited low normalized T-cell clonal expansion.

Measured with immunoSEQ multiplex PCR; TCRdb has only the in-frame clones, and not every one. The data hold about 46,000 clones, with around nine tenths observed a single time. As to this clone: Its antigen is unidentified.

The V gene's germline CDR1 is MDHEN and CDR2 SYDVKM. Trimming took 3 bases from V and 2 from J, leaving 11 bases between them. This CDR3 has 14 amino acids. This receptor was taken from an adult with an advanced solid tumor such as melanoma, head and neck, liver or kidney cancer. The sequencing here drew on CD4+ or CD8+ T cells sorted from blood, taken in a trial of the OX40 agonist ivuxolimab. This rearrangement joins TRBV28 to TRBJ2-7, with a tentative D call TRBD1 (5 bases). The CDR3 DNA reads as TGTGCCAGCAGTTTTCTACCAGGGACCTACGAGCAGTACTTC. Its protein is CASSFLPGTYEQYF.